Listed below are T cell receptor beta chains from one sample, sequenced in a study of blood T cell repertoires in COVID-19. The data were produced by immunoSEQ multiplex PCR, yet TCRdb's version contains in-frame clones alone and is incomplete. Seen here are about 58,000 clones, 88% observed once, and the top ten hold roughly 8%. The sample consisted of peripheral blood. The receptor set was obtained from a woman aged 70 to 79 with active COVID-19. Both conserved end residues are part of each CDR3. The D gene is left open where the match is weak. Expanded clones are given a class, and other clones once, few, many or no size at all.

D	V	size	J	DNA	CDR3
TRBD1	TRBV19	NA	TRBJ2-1	TGTGCCAGTAGCCCCCTGGGACAGGGGGGTAATGAGCAGTTCTTC	CASSPLGQGGNEQFF
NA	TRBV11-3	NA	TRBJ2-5	TGTGCCAGCAGCTTAGGAGGGCAAGAGACCCAGTACTTC	CASSLGGQETQYF
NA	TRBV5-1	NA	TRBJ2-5	TGCGCCAGCAGCTTGGAGGCTGACGGGGAGACCCAGTACTTC	CASSLEADGETQYF
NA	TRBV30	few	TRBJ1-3	TGTGCCTGGAGTGTACCTGGCCCCATATATTTT	CAWSVPGPIYF
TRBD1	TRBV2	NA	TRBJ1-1	TGTGCCAGCAATCCTACAGGGGGTCATAAGAACACTGAAGCTTTCTTT	CASNPTGGHKNTEAFF
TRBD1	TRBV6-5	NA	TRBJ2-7	TGTGCCAGCAGTTCTGGACAGGGGGCTATCTACGAGCAGTACTTC	CASSSGQGAIYEQYF
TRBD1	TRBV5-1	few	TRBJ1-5	TGCGCCAGCAGCTTGGGGACAGGGAACAATCAGCCCCAGCATTTT	CASSLGTGNNQPQHF
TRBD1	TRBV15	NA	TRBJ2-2	TGTGCCACCAGCCGACGATTGACAGGGAAATTCGCCGGGGAGCTGTTTTTT	CATSRRLTGKFAGELFF
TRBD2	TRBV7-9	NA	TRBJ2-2	TGTGCCAGCAGCTTGGCTAGCGGGGGGGACACCGGGGAGCTGTTTTTT	CASSLASGGDTGELFF
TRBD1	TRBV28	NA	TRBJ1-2	TGTGCCAGCTCACCAAACCTGGAGGGACAGGGCTACACCTTC	CASSPNLEGQGYTF
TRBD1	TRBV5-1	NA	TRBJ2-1	TGCGCCAGCAGCCTTTACCGGGACAGGGGCAATGAGCAGTTCTTC	CASSLYRDRGNEQFF
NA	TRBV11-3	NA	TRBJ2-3	TGTGCCAGCAGCTTACACACAGATACGCAGTATTTT	CASSLHTDTQYF
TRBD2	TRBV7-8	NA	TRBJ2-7	TGTGCCAGCAGCCCCGCCGGGACTAGCGGGGTCGCCTACGAGCAGTACTTC	CASSPAGTSGVAYEQYF
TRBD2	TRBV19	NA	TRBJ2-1	TGTGCCAGTACAATCTCGCGGGAGGGCCCTCGGAATGAGCAGTTCTTC	CASTISREGPRNEQFF
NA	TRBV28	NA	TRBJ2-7	TGTGCCAGCAGTCGTAGACGGACTCATTACGGCGAGCAGTACTTC	CASSRRRTHYGEQYF
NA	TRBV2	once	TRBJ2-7	TGTGCCAGCGTCCAGATCTACGAGCAGTACTTC	CASVQIYEQYF
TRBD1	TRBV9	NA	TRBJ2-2	TGTGCCAGCAGCGTCGGACAGGGTCTCACCGGGGAGCTGTTTTTT	CASSVGQGLTGELFF
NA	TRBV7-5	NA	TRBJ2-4	TGTGTCAGAAGCTTAGCCCGGACAGGGGAACTGTACTTC	CVRSLARTGELYF
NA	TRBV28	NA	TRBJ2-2	TGTGCCAGTACGAGGTACGCGAACACCGGGGAGCTGTTTTTT	CASTRYANTGELFF
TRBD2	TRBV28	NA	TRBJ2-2	TGTGCCAGCAGGGTAGCGGGACCGAACACCGGGGAGCTGTTTTTT	CASRVAGPNTGELFF
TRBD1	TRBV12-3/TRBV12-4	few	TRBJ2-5	TGTGCCAGCAGCACCGACAGGGGTGAGACCCAGTACTTC	CASSTDRGETQYF
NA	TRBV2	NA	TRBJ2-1	TGTGCCAGCTCTCGATCGGAGTCCTACAATGAGCAGTTCTTC	CASSRSESYNEQFF
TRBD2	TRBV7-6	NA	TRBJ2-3	TGTGCCAGCAGCTTAACGGGACTAGCGGGTTTCACAGATACGCAGTATTTT	CASSLTGLAGFTDTQYF
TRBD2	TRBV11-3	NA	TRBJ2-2	TGTGCCAGCAGCTTACTAGCGGGAGGGCCAGGCACCGGGGAGCTGTTTTTT	CASSLLAGGPGTGELFF
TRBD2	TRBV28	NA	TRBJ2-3	TGTGCCAGCAGTTTGGGGATCGGACTAGTTAAGGATACGCAGTATTTT	CASSLGIGLVKDTQYF
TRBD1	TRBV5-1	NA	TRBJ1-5	TGCGCCAGCAGCACCGGACAGGGCAATCAGCCCCAGCATTTT	CASSTGQGNQPQHF
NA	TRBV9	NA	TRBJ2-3	TGTGCCAGCAGCGTAGGGATGAGGATAGATACGCAGTATTTT	CASSVGMRIDTQYF
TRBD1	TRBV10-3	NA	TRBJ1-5	TGTGCCATCAGTGTTGACAGGGGAGTTCAGCCCCAGCATTTT	CAISVDRGVQPQHF
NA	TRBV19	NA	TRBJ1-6	TGTGCCAGTAGTATAGAGCGTAATTCACCCCTCCACTTT	CASSIERNSPLHF
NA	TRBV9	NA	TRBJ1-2	TGTGCCAGCAGCGTAGAGGGGGATCCGTCCTATGGCTACACCTTC	CASSVEGDPSYGYTF
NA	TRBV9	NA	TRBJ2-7	TGTGCCAGCAGCGTAGAAAGTACACCCTACGAGCAGTACTTC	CASSVESTPYEQYF
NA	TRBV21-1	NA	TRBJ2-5	TGTGCCAGCAGCAAAGTCTGGAACGGGAGGGCCGTAGAGACCCAGTACTTC	CASSKVWNGRAVETQYF
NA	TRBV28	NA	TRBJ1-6	TGTGCCAGCAGTTTACTCCAGGCGGGAGGACCCCTCCACTTT	CASSLLQAGGPLHF
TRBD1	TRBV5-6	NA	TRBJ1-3	TGTGCCAGCAGCTTGGATCCGGGACAGCGCTCTGGAAACACCATATATTTT	CASSLDPGQRSGNTIYF
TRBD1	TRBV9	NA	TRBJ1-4	TGTGCCAGCAGCCGGACAGGGGATAATGAAAAACTGTTTTTT	CASSRTGDNEKLFF
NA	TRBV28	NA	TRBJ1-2	TGTGCCATCTCCAGGGTCGGCCGGCATGGCTACACCTTC	CAISRVGRHGYTF
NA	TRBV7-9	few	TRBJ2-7	TGTGCCAGCAGCCCGAGGGGGGAGCAGTACTTC	CASSPRGEQYF
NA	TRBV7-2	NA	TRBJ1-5	TGTGCCAGCAGCCTTACAGAGTATCAGCCCCAGCATTTT	CASSLTEYQPQHF
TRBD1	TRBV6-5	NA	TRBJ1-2	TGTGCCAGCACCCTGACAGGGGACTATGGCTACACCTTC	CASTLTGDYGYTF
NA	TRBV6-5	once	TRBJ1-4	TGTGCCAGCACCGGAGGGCCGGGGAGAAAACTGTTTTTT	CASTGGPGRKLFF
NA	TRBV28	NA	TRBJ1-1	TGTGGGGCAATTGGCGACACTGAAGCTTTCTTT	CGAIGDTEAFF
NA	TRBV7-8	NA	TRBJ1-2	TGTGCCAGCAGCTCCATTTTCACGGGGGTAGGCACCTTC	CASSSIFTGVGTF
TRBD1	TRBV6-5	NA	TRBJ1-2	TGTGCCAGCAGCCGCCAACAGGGGATGGGCTATGGCTACACCTTC	CASSRQQGMGYGYTF
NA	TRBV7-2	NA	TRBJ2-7	TGTGCCAGCACCAGACTAGGTTCCTACGAGCAGTACTTC	CASTRLGSYEQYF
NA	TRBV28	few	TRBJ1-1	TGTGCCAGCAGCTGGTCGCAAGGAGGCACTGAAGCTTTCTTT	CASSWSQGGTEAFF
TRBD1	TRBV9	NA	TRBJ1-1	TGTGCCAGCAGCCCGGGACAGGTGAACACTGAAGCTTTCTTT	CASSPGQVNTEAFF
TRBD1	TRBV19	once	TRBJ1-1	TGTGCCAGTACCCAGGAGGGACAGGGGAAAACTGAAGCTTTCTTT	CASTQEGQGKTEAFF
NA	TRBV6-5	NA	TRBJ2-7	TGTGCCAGCAGTTACATAGCCACCGACTCCTCCTACGAGCAGTACTTC	CASSYIATDSSYEQYF
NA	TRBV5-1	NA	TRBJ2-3	TGCGCCAGCAGCTTGGAGCAGGGGACAGATACGCAGTATTTT	CASSLEQGTDTQYF
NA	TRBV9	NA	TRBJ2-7	TGTGCCAGCAGCACGGGACTCTCAACTCTCTACGAGCAGTACTTC	CASSTGLSTLYEQYF
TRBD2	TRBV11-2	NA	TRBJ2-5	TGTGCCAGCAGCTTACGACTAGCCCTGGGGGAGACCCAGTACTTC	CASSLRLALGETQYF
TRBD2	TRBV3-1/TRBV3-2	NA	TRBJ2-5	TGTGCCAGCAGCCCCTCAGCGGGGCCTCAAGGGACCCAGTACTTC	CASSPSAGPQGTQYF
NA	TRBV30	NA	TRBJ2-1	TGTGCCTGGAAGGAGGTGAAAAATGAGCAGTTCTTC	CAWKEVKNEQFF
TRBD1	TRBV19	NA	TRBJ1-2	TGTGCCAGTAGTATCGGGGACAGATCTGGCTACACCTTC	CASSIGDRSGYTF
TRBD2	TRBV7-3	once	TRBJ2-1	TGTGCCAGCAGCGGTATAGCGGGAGTGCCCTACAATGAGCAGTTCTTC	CASSGIAGVPYNEQFF
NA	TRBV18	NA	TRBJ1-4	TGTGCCAGCTCACCAGCCACAGGGCGGGAAAAACTGTTTTTT	CASSPATGREKLFF
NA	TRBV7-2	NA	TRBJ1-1	TGTGCCAGCAGCCGGTCCGGGGGGAACACTGAAGCTTTCTTT	CASSRSGGNTEAFF